This paragraph reports one T cell receptor (beta chain). Its cognate antigen is unknown. These data are taken from a study of cytomegalovirus exposure and HLA in healthy donors. As for the study in general: Most genotyped donors, 81% of about 360, had Caucasian-associated genetic ancestry. Study-wide findings and caveats: In a later analysis, most CMV-associated TCR beta chains appeared HLA-restricted. A few CMV-associated chains proved CMV antigen-specific in vitro.

The PCR contained 60 Vbeta and 13 Jbeta primers. Clones were read by immunoSEQ multiplex PCR, and TCRdb kept only the in-frame ones, dropping some. The table has about 170,000 clones, approximately 81% seen once. Healthy bone marrow donors made up the donor group. Sequenced sample: PBMCs. The receptor comes from a woman aged 45-65 years in good health and CMV-seronegative.

In nucleotides, the CDR3 is TGTGCCAGCAGCGGGACTAGCGGGGGACAAGGGGAGCAGTTCTTC. Translating it yields CASSGTSGGQGEQFF. This chain joins TRBV9 and TRBJ2-1; 13 nucleotides match TRBD2. With 3 bases clipped from V and 10 bases from J, the junction kept 7 bases outside the gene matches. Germline loops: CDR1 SGDLS, CDR2 YYNGEE. The CDR3 length is 15 residues.